These 32 T cell receptor beta chains came from one sample sequenced in a study of blood T cell repertoires in COVID-19. Sequencing used immunoSEQ multiplex PCR; TCRdb keeps in-frame clones, though not all of them. The data show fewer than 200,000 clones, roughly 80% seen once. The sample comprised PBMCs or T cells enriched from blood (not recorded which). All receptors come from a woman in her forties with acute COVID-19.

The chain recombines TRBV11-3 with TRBJ2-3, with TRBD2 matching 10 bases. V trimming: 1 base; J trimming: 8 bases; junction bases outside the gene matches: 12. The CDR3 extends over 17 amino acids. The V gene's germline CDR1 is SGHNT and CDR2 YENEEA. DNA for the CDR3: TGTGCCAGCAGCTTAGTGGGGCTAGCGGGAGACCTGGGTACGCAGTATTTT. This codes for CASSLVGLAGDLGTQYF.

The chain's CDR3 is CASSPGLAHTGELFF. In nucleotides, the CDR3 is TGTGCCAGCAGTCCGGGACTAGCGCATACCGGGGAGCTGTTTTTT. The chain joins TRBV6-2 or TRBV6-3 to TRBJ2-2; 10 nucleotides match TRBD2. V shed 5 bases, J shed 5 bases, and the junction held 5 bases outside the gene matches. Looked up from germline, CDR1 is MNHEY and CDR2 is SVGEGT. This CDR3 has 15 amino acids.

The gene calls are TRBV29-1 and TRBJ1-1, with D uncertain. The CDR3 totals 11 residues. Germline assignment: CDR1 SQVTM and CDR2 ANQGSEA. V was cut by 6 bases and J by 5 bases, with 10 bases left in between. CDR3 region: CSVEARTEAFF. The CDR3 region has the DNA TGCAGCGTGGAGGCTCGTACTGAAGCTTTCTTT.

This chain joins TRBV6-5 and TRBJ2-2, with D possibly TRBD2 on 5 matching bases. Germline V gives CDR1 MNHEY, CDR2 SVGAGI. The CDR3 consists of 14 residues. V was clipped by 7 bases and J by 4 bases, with 13 bases between them. This CDR3 reads CASTPEGSTGELFF. The CDR3 bases are TGTGCCAGCACCCCCGAGGGTTCCACCGGGGAGCTGTTTTTT.

This clone was seen at least ten times. This chain joins TRBV13 and TRBJ2-1; D not resolved. Trimming pared 0 bases from V and 5 bases from J, leaving 20 bases between. The length of the CDR3 is 18 residues. The germline CDR1 and CDR2 sequences are PRHDT and FYEKMQ (reference sequence). The CDR3 bases are TGTGCCAGCAGCTTAGGCAAGCCCCATCTAACCGCGAACAATGAGCAGTTCTTC. It encodes CASSLGKPHLTANNEQFF.

The chain has TRBV15 and TRBJ1-4; D perhaps matches TRBD1 (6 bases). The CDR3 loop spans 16 amino acids. In germline, CDR1 is LNHNV, CDR2 YYDKDF (reference sequence). The V end was cut by 3 bases, the J end by 4 bases, with 15 bases between. CDR3 protein: CATSSTTGQGNEKLFF. In DNA, the CDR3 is TGTGCCACCAGCAGTACTACAGGGCAGGGTAATGAAAAACTGTTTTTT.

This clone was detected once. The J gene is TRBJ2-1, the V gene TRBV29-1, with D possibly TRBD2 on 5 matching bases. V was cut by 3 bases and J by 7 bases, with 13 bases left in between. This CDR3 region has 13 residues. CDR1 SQVTM and CDR2 ANQGSEA come from the germline V gene. The DNA of the CDR3 is TGCAGCGTTGAGCACCGGAGGTTAAATGAGCAGTTCTTC. This translates into CSVEHRRLNEQFF.

The J gene is TRBJ1-1, the V gene TRBV27, with D perhaps TRBD1 (5 bases). Per germline, CDR1 MNHEY and CDR2 SMNVEV (reference sequence). V shed 6 bases and J shed 1 base, with 6 bases lying between them. The CDR3 is 12 amino acids. CDR3 region: CASRGQNTEAFF. CDR3 nucleotides: TGTGCCAGCAGGGGGCAGAACACTGAAGCTTTCTTT.

This clone occurred once. The chain is built from TRBV6-5 and TRBJ2-2; D remains ambiguous. CDR1 is MNHEY, CDR2 SVGAGI, per germline. The CDR3 is made up of 13 amino acids. The V end was cut by 4 bases, the J end by 7 bases, with 10 bases between. This chain's CDR3 is CASSFSQSGELFF. The CDR3 DNA follows: TGTGCCAGCAGTTTCAGTCAAAGCGGGGAGCTGTTTTTT.

The chain carries TRBV6-5 and TRBJ1-3; D is ambiguous. The CDR3 sequence is 13 residues long. Germline V gene sequence: CDR1 MNHEY, CDR2 SVGAGI. Between the trimmed V and J ends, which lost 6 bases and 2 bases, there was a span of 8 bases. In DNA, the CDR3 is TGTGCCAGCAGCTCCAGAACTGGAAACACCATATATTTT. It is translated as CASSSRTGNTIYF.

V usage is TRBV18 and J usage is TRBJ2-1; TRBD2 aligns across 11 bases. Unmatched junction bases numbered 6, after V lost 5 bases and J lost 6 bases. The CDR3 extends over 15 amino acids. Germline lookup yields CDR1 KGHSH and CDR2 LQKENI. The CDR3 sequence is CASSSLAGVGNEQFF. Written as DNA, the CDR3 is TGTGCCAGCTCATCACTAGCGGGAGTGGGCAATGAGCAGTTCTTC. The full variable domain, in which reference TRBV18 and TRBJ2-1 provide the parts outside the CDR3, is NAGVMQNPRHLVRRRGQEARLRCSPMKGHSHVYWYRQLPEEGLKFMVYLQKENIIDESGMPKERFSAEFPKEGPSILRIQQVVRGDSAAYFCASSSLAGVGNEQFFGPGTRLTVL.

The V call is TRBV11-2, the J call TRBJ2-7; TRBD2 is a possible D gene (5 bases). Germline V gene sequence: CDR1 SGHAT, CDR2 FQNNGV. The V and J ends lost 4 bases and 0 bases respectively, with 10 bases between them. The CDR3 length is 14 residues. The CDR3, as DNA: TGTGCCAGCAGCTCCCCCAGCGGCTCCTACGAGCAGTACTTC. Amino acid sequence: CASSSPSGSYEQYF.

The chain recombines TRBV5-1 with TRBJ2-7; D possibly corresponds to TRBD2 (6 bases). Germline CDR1 reads SGHRS; CDR2 reads YFSETQ. The CDR3 spans 16 residues. V lost 0 bases to trimming and J lost 2 bases, with 15 bases between them. The CDR3 coding sequence is TGCGCCAGCAGCTTGGCCGGGGGTAGGGGTACCTACGAGCAGTACTTC. Its translation is CASSLAGGRGTYEQYF. Full variable domain (remainder filled in from reference TRBV5-1 and TRBJ2-7): KAGVTQTPRYLIKTRGQQVTLSCSPISGHRSVSWYQQTPGQGLQFLFEYFSETQRNKGNFPGRFSGRQFSNSRSEMNVSTLELGDSALYLCASSLAGGRGTYEQYFGPGTRLTVT.

V and J are TRBV28 and TRBJ2-1, with 12 bases that match TRBD2. V lost 8 bases to trimming and J lost 6 bases; unmatched junction nucleotides: 5. The CDR3 has 14 residues. Germline values: CDR1 MDHEN, CDR2 SYDVKM. The CDR3 protein is CASATSGRFNEQFF. In nucleotides, the CDR3 is TGTGCCAGCGCCACTAGCGGGAGGTTCAATGAGCAGTTCTTC.

The chain combines TRBV6-5 with TRBJ1-4; TRBD1 matches at 10 bases. The V segment lost 5 bases and the J segment 10 bases; nucleotides outside the gene matches: 10. CDR1 is MNHEY, CDR2 SVGAGI, per germline. This CDR3 has 15 residues. This chain's CDR3 is CASSPFDRGHGKLFF. CDR3 bases: TGTGCCAGCAGTCCCTTCGACAGGGGGCACGGAAAACTGTTTTTT.

The genes are TRBV2 and TRBJ2-7, with unresolved D. Germline V lookup: CDR1 SNHLY, CDR2 FYNNEI. The CDR3 consists of 11 residues. V was cut by 7 bases and J by 5 bases, with 9 bases left in between. The CDR3 DNA reads TGTGCCAGCACGATCGAGAACGAGCAGTACTTC. Translated: CASTIENEQYF.

This clone has at least ten counts. V usage is TRBV5-4 and J usage is TRBJ1-2; 7 nucleotides match TRBD1. The CDR3 is 14 amino acids. The V segment lost 4 bases and the J segment 4 bases; nucleotides outside the gene matches: 7. Germline V CDR1 and CDR2: SGHNT, YYREEE (reference sequence). The CDR3 here is CASSPTGSGYGYTF. CDR3 nucleotide sequence: TGTGCCAGCAGCCCGACAGGGTCGGGCTATGGCTACACCTTC.

The J gene is TRBJ1-2, the V gene TRBV29-1, with D possibly matching TRBD1 (6 bases). CDR1 SQVTM and CDR2 ANQGSEA come from the germline V gene. V gave up 1 base and J gave up 6 bases, with 18 bases separating them. The CDR3 contains 15 residues. CDR3 in DNA: TGCAGCGTTGAAGCCGGCGGGGGGCGCAGGAATGGCTACACCTTC. This sequence encodes CSVEAGGGRRNGYTF. The full variable domain, its missing parts supplied by reference TRBV29-1 and TRBJ1-2, is SAVISQKPSRDICQRGTSLTIQCQVDSQVTMMFWYRQQPGQSLTLIATANQGSEATYESGFVIDKFPISRPNLTFSTLTVSNMSPEDSSIYLCSVEAGGGRRNGYTFGSGTRLTVV.

The V call is TRBV19, the J call TRBJ1-3, with D hard to call. The V and J ends lost 6 bases and 4 bases respectively, with 10 bases between them. The CDR3 has 13 residues. Germline CDR1 and CDR2: LNHDA and SQIVND (reference sequence). Here the CDR3 reads CASRRQKGNTIYF. The CDR3 DNA sequence: TGTGCCAGTAGGCGACAAAAAGGAAACACCATATATTTT.

V usage is TRBV19 and J usage is TRBJ2-1; 7 nucleotides agree with TRBD2. The germline V gene encodes CDR1 LNHDA and CDR2 SQIVND (reference sequence). This CDR3 spans 15 amino acids. Unmatched junction bases numbered 11, after V lost 5 bases and J lost 7 bases. The CDR3 spells CASSQPTGGRNEQFF. The CDR3 region has the DNA TGTGCCAGTAGTCAGCCGACGGGAGGTAGAAATGAGCAGTTCTTC.

The DNA of the CDR3 is TGTGCCAGCAGCTTAGAGGTGCGGGGAAGGTATGGCTACACCTTC. It codes for CASSLEVRGRYGYTF. J is TRBJ1-2 and V is TRBV7-8; D is ambiguous. This CDR3 contains 15 residues. CDR1 and CDR2 from the germline V gene are SGHVS and FQNEAQ. The germline V and J ends were trimmed by 1 base and 5 bases, with 14 bases remaining between them. Based on the CDR3 plus reference TRBV7-8 and TRBJ1-2, the full variable domain is GAGVSQSPRYKVAKRGQDVALRCDPISGHVSLFWYQQALGQGPEFLTYFQNEAQLDKSGLPSDRFFAERPEGSVSTLKIQRTQQEDSAVYLCASSLEVRGRYGYTFGSGTRLTVV.

V and J are TRBV5-1 and TRBJ1-1; 7 nucleotides agree with TRBD1. This CDR3 has 15 amino acids. Germline lookup yields CDR1 SGHRS and CDR2 YFSETQ. V lost 3 bases and J lost 0; bases outside the gene matches: 5. CDR3 residues: CASSSTGTVNTEAFF. Written as DNA, the CDR3 is TGCGCCAGCAGCTCGACCGGGACAGTGAACACTGAAGCTTTCTTT.

The chain links TRBV11-2 to TRBJ1-3, with D perhaps matching TRBD1 (5 bases). CDR1 is SGHAT, CDR2 FQNNGV, per germline. This CDR3 has 15 amino acids. Trimming cost V 3 bases and J 4 bases, with 13 bases left between them. DNA of the CDR3: TGTGCCAGCAGCTTTATTCAGGGATCAGGAAACACCATATATTTT. Amino acids: CASSFIQGSGNTIYF.

The table lists this clone with a count of one. This chain uses TRBV6-2 or TRBV6-3 with TRBJ2-2; a possible D gene is TRBD2 (6 bases). From germline, CDR1 is MNHEY and CDR2 SVGEGT. This CDR3 contains 16 residues. Trimming cost V 5 bases and J 3 bases, with 16 bases left between them. Here the CDR3 reads CASSPLTGTYTGELFF. CDR3 sequence (DNA): TGTGCCAGCAGTCCCCTGACCGGGACTTACACCGGGGAGCTGTTTTTT.

The chain links TRBV5-8 to TRBJ2-1, with 8 bases identical to TRBD1. V shed 4 bases, J shed 8 bases, and the junction held 14 bases outside the gene matches. This CDR3 has 16 residues. Per the germline V gene, CDR1 is SGHTS and CDR2 is YDEGEE. The CDR3 coding sequence is TGTGCCAGCAGCCTTTCACGACAGGGGAAGAGGTATGAGCAGTTCTTC. It yields the protein CASSLSRQGKRYEQFF.

This chain links TRBV11-2 with TRBJ2-1; the D gene is possibly TRBD2 (6 bases). The germline gives CDR1 SGHAT, CDR2 FQNNGV. V was trimmed by 5 bases and J by 4 bases, leaving 18 bases between them. The CDR3 has 16 residues. Written as DNA, the CDR3 is TGTGCCAGCAGCGCCCCGTGGGGACTCCTATACAATGAGCAGTTCTTC. Translation: CASSAPWGLLYNEQFF.

This clone has only one observation. The V gene is TRBV7-9, the J gene TRBJ2-3, with D maybe TRBD1 (5 bases). V gave up 6 bases and J gave up 0 bases, with 22 bases separating them. CDR1 and CDR2 (germline): SEHNR, FQNEAQ (reference sequence). The CDR3 contains 18 residues. This CDR3 is CASRAKPGHVPSTDTQYF. The DNA of the CDR3 is TGTGCCAGCAGGGCTAAACCAGGGCACGTTCCTAGCACAGATACGCAGTATTTT.

A remark on this clone: Given a much more abundant clone one base away, this may be a read error. The chain employs TRBV2 and TRBJ2-1; TRBD1 is a possible D gene (7 bases). The CDR3 has 17 residues. Germline CDR1 reads SNHLY; CDR2 reads FYNNEI. The ends were cut back, 7 bases at V and 9 bases at J, with 28 bases in the middle. CDR3 in amino acids: CASNGGLETTWDSEQFF. The CDR3 DNA follows: TGTGCCAGCAACGGGGGACTCGAGACCACGTGGGACAGTGAGCAGTTCTTC.

In this sample, this clone turned up once. CDR3 region: CASRPGTSDYEQYF. As DNA, the CDR3 is TGCGCCAGCCGTCCCGGGACTAGTGACTACGAGCAGTACTTC. The genes are TRBV5-1 and TRBJ2-7, with 8 bases lining up with TRBD2. CDR1 is SGHRS and CDR2 is YFSETQ in the germline V gene. The CDR3 consists of 14 residues. The V gene end was trimmed by 7 bases and the J gene end by 3 bases; junction bases not matched to a gene: 9.

The V and J genes are TRBV5-5 and TRBJ1-1; D not resolved. Germline V CDR1 and CDR2: SGHKS, YYEKEE (reference sequence). This CDR3 is 15 amino acids long. Deletions cut 0 bases from V and 1 base from J, with 10 bases between. The chain's CDR3 is CASSLEPAKNTEAFF. CDR3 in DNA: TGTGCCAGCAGCTTGGAGCCAGCGAAGAACACTGAAGCTTTCTTT. The variable domain in full, completed from reference TRBV5-5 and TRBJ1-1, reads DAGVTQSPTHLIKTRGQQVTLRCSPISGHKSVSWYQQVLGQGPQFIFQYYEKEERGRGNFPDRFSARQFPNYSSELNVNALLLGDSALYLCASSLEPAKNTEAFFGQGTRLTVV.

This clone is a singleton in its sample. The genes are TRBV6-5 and TRBJ1-1; no firm D call. V lost 6 bases to trimming and J lost 13 bases, with 21 bases between them. The CDR3 is 13 amino acids. From germline, CDR1 is MNHEY and CDR2 SVGAGI. This CDR3 is CASSVRSGTLVFF. The CDR3 coding sequence is TGTGCCAGCAGCGTCCGCTCGGGAACCCTAGTTTTCTTT.

This rearrangement joins TRBV18 to TRBJ1-1; D may be TRBD1 (6 bases). Germline V gene lookup returns CDR1 KGHSH and CDR2 LQKENI. CDR3 size: 13 residues. V was shortened by 5 bases and J by 5 bases, with 12 bases between the two germline ends. The CDR3 nucleotides read TGTGCCAGCTCAACAGGGTCCTTGACTGAAGCTTTCTTT. It specifies CASSTGSLTEAFF.